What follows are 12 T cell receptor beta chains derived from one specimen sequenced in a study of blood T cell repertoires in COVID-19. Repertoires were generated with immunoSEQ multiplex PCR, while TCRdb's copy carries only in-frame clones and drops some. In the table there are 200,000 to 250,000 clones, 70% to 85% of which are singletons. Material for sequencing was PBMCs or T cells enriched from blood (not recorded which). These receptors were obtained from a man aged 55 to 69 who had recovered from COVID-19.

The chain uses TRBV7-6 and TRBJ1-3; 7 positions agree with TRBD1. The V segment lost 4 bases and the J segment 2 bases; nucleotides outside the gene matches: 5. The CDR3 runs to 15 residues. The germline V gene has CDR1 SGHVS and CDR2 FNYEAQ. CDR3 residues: CASSSQGFTGNTIYF. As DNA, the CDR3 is TGTGCCAGCAGCTCACAGGGGTTTACTGGAAACACCATATATTTT.

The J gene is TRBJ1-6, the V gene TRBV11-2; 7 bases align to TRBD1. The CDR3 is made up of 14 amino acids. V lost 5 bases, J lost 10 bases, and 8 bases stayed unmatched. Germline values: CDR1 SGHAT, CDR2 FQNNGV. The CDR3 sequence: CASSTTGKGSPLHF. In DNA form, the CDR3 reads TGTGCCAGCAGCACGACAGGGAAGGGATCACCCCTCCACTTT.

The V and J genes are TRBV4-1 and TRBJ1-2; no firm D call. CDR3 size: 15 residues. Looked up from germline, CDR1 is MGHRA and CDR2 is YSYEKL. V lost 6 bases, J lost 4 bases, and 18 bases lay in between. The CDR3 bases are TGCGCCAGCAGTCTCAGCGGGGTGAGTTCCTATGGCTACACCTTC. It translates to CASSLSGVSSYGYTF.

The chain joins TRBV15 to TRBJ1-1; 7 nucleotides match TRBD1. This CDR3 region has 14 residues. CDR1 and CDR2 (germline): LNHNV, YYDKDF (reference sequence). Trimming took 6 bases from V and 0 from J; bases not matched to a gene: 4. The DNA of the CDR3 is TGTGCCACCAGTGCAACAGGGGTGAACACTGAAGCTTTCTTT. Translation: CATSATGVNTEAFF.

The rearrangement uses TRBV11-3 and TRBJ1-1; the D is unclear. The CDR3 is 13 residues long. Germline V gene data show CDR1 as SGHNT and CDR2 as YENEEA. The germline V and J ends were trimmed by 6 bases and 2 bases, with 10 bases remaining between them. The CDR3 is CASSGERNTEAFF. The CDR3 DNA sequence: TGTGCCAGCAGTGGGGAGAGAAACACTGAAGCTTTCTTT.

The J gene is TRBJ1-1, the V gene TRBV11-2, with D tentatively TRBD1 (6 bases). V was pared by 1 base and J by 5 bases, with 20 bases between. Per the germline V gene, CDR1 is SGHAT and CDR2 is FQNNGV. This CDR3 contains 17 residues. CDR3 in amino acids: CASSLVGGARKYTEAFF. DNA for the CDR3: TGTGCCAGCAGCTTAGTTGGGGGGGCCAGGAAATATACTGAAGCTTTCTTT.

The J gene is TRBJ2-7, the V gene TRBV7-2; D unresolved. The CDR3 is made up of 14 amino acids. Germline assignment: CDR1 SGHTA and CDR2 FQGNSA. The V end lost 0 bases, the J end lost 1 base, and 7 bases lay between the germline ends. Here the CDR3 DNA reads TGTGCCAGCAGCTTAGCGGAGCGTTCCTACGAGCAGTACTTC. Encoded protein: CASSLAERSYEQYF.

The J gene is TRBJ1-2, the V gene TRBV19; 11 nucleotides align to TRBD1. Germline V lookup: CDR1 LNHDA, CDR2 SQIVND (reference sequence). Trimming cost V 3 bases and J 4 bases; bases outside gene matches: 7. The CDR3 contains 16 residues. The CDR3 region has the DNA TGTGCCAGTAGTATGCTTCCAGGACAGGGGGCCTATGGCTACACCTTC. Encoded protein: CASSMLPGQGAYGYTF.

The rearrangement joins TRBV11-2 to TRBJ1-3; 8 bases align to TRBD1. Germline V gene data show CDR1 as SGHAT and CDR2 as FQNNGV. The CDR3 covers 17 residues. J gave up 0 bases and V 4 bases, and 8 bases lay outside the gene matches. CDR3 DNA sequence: TGTGCCAGCAGCTCCCCGGACAGGGCCATCTCTGGAAACACCATATATTTT. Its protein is CASSSPDRAISGNTIYF.

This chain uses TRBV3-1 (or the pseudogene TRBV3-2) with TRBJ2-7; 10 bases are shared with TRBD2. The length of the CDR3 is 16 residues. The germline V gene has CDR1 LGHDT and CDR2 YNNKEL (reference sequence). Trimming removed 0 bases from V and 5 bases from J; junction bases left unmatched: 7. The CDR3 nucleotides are TGTGCCAGCAGCCAAGATAAACTAGCGGGGCAACACGAGCAGTACTTC. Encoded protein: CASSQDKLAGQHEQYF.

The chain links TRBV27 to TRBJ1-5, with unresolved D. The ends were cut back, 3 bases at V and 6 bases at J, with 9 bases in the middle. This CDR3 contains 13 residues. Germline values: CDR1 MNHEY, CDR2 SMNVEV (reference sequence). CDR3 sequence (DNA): TGTGCCAGCAGTTTTAGTGTCCGTCAGCCCCAGCATTTT. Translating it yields CASSFSVRQPQHF.

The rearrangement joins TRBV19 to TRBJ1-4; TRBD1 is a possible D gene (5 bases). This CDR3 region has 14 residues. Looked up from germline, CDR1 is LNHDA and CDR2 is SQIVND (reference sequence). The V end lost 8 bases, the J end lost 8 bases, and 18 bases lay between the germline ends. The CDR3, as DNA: TGTGCCAGTGGGGAACCGGGACTCCGGGAAAAACTGTTTTTT. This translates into CASGEPGLREKLFF.